The entry below describes one T cell receptor beta chain. The sample comes from a study of blood T cell repertoires in COVID-19. TCRdb's table, derived via immunoSEQ multiplex PCR, lists solely in-frame clones and lacks some. The sample yields roughly 250,000 clones, 75% to 90% seen once. The material sequenced was PBMCs or T cells enriched from blood (not recorded which). This TCR derives from a woman aged 25-40 years who had recovered from COVID-19.

The CDR3 sequence is CASSLNALAGGAYNEQFF. The CDR3 bases are TGCGCCAGCAGCTTAAATGCCCTAGCGGGAGGAGCCTACAATGAGCAGTTCTTC. The chain carries TRBV5-1 and TRBJ2-1; 11 positions match TRBD2. Germline CDR1 reads SGHRS; CDR2 reads YFSETQ. The length of the CDR3 is 18 residues. Germline trimming cut 2 bases from V and 2 bases from J; bases unmatched to any gene: 9.